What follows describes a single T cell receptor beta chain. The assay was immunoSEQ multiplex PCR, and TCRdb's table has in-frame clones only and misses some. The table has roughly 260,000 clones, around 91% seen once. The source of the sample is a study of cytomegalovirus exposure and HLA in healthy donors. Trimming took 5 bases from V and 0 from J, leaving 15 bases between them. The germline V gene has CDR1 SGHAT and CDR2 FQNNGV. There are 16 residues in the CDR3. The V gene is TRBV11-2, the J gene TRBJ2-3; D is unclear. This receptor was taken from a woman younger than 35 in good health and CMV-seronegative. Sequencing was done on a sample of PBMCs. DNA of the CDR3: TGTGCCAGCAGCCTACGGTACCTGACTAGCACAGATACGCAGTATTTT. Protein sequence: CASSLRYLTSTDTQYF.